A selection of T cell receptor beta chains follows, all from one sample in a study of T cells expressing NK-cell markers. TCRdb reanalyzed the 5' RACE reads, giving one entry per CDR3 protein sequence and no DNA. The sample table includes 300,000 to 450,000 distinct CDR3 sequences. Input material: blood T cells: a sorted CD56 or NKG2C T cell subset, CD4+ or CD8+ T cells, or bulk PBMC T cells (not recorded which). These receptors were obtained from a man aged 18-70 years in good health. CDR3s include the opening cysteine and the closing phenylalanine or tryptophan.

CDR3aa | j_gene | v_gene
CATSVLGGTDTGELFF | TRBJ2-2 | TRBV24-1
CASSVTQYSYEQYF | TRBJ2-7 | TRBV9
CASSPYRGGYTGELFF | TRBJ2-2 | TRBV6-2/TRBV6-3
CASSEAGPGEGFF | TRBJ2-1 | TRBV2
CASSRDGRGTEAFF | TRBJ1-1 | TRBV18
CSVPATSLAEAFF | TRBJ1-1 | TRBV29-1
CASSSYAQETQYF | TRBJ2-5 | TRBV18
CASSSRGRDEKLFF | TRBJ1-4 | TRBV7-2
CASSPRGRTVGTDTQYF | TRBJ2-3 | TRBV11-2
CAISEWAANTGELFF | TRBJ2-2 | TRBV10-3
CSVSPGPREAQYF | TRBJ2-5 | TRBV29-1
CASSLRLAGTSYEQYF | TRBJ2-7 | TRBV4-1
CASSPGGAAKNIQYF | TRBJ2-4 | TRBV28
CASSRPNMADTQYF | TRBJ2-3 | TRBV7-2
CASSLVRWGQNTEAFF | TRBJ1-1 | TRBV7-2
CASSFRGQPYEQYF | TRBJ2-7 | TRBV5-1
CASKRTSGGAETQYF | TRBJ2-5 | TRBV5-1
CAINPSGGGNEQFF | TRBJ2-1 | TRBV10-3
CASSTGEKAEQYF | TRBJ2-7 | TRBV5-1
CASSLRTGDYGYTF | TRBJ1-2 | TRBV12-3/TRBV12-4
CASSLEVRDEQFF | TRBJ2-1 | TRBV7-8
CASSYFPRSGQGETQYF | TRBJ2-5 | TRBV6-9
CASSLSGTGGGNSPLHF | TRBJ1-6 | TRBV5-1
CASKRPVGVGETQYF | TRBJ2-5 | TRBV21-1
CASSLVFAGVDYEQYF | TRBJ2-7 | TRBV7-8
CASSEVLVRRTEQYF | TRBJ2-7 | TRBV6-4
CASSPSGTGWDEQYF | TRBJ2-7 | TRBV14
CASSLALSRDSSTDTQYF | TRBJ2-3 | TRBV11-1
CASSGTAGGSGETQYF | TRBJ2-5 | TRBV9
CAISEWGSGNTIYF | TRBJ1-3 | TRBV10-3
CASSPQGTGANVLTF | TRBJ2-6 | TRBV18
CSATWTGKNSPLHF | TRBJ1-6 | TRBV20-1
CASSPMGLASGEQFF | TRBJ2-1 | TRBV7-9
CASTSGTGIQETQYF | TRBJ2-5 | TRBV5-1
CASSDRVQETQYF | TRBJ2-5 | TRBV6-1
CASSPVQAGRTEAFF | TRBJ1-1 | TRBV7-8
CATSDPSGTSGGYNEQFF | TRBJ2-1 | TRBV24-1
CASSLLDRNTKNIQYF | TRBJ2-4 | TRBV12-3/TRBV12-4
CASSLMGVPAYEQYF | TRBJ2-7 | TRBV11-2
CATSRNKQEKLFF | TRBJ1-4 | TRBV15
CASSPLGGQGTYEQYF | TRBJ2-7 | TRBV3-1
CSAYDSSMNTEAFF | TRBJ1-1 | TRBV20-1
CSAPSGGQGAKNIQYF | TRBJ2-4 | TRBV20-1
CASSYSGLFPNEQFF | TRBJ2-1 | TRBV6-5
CATSDARQGTWAEAFF | TRBJ1-1 | TRBV24-1
CASREVSGGKNIQYF | TRBJ2-4 | TRBV6-1
CASSFMRASGVYEQYF | TRBJ2-7 | TRBV7-9
CSVRRLTDTQYF | TRBJ2-3 | TRBV29-1
CASSSPWGLKYF | TRBJ2-7 | TRBV28
CAISGNYNEQFF | TRBJ2-1 | TRBV10-3